The T cell receptor beta chain described here comes from a study of cytomegalovirus exposure and HLA in healthy donors. Turning to this clone: Its matching antigen is unknown.

CDR1 is SGHTA, CDR2 FQGNSA, per germline. Trimming cost V 5 bases and J 6 bases, with 21 bases left between them. The CDR3 extends over 16 amino acids. Generated by immunoSEQ multiplex PCR, the TCRdb table keeps only in-frame clones and is missing some. There are about 160,000 clones in the sample; approximately 86% occur only once, and 2% to 2.5% lies in the top ten. The study's findings and limits: Some TCR beta chains (around 180 of them) were listed as cytomegalovirus-associated.

The donors were members of the validation cohort comprising about 130 subjects, separate from the approximately 710-subject first cohort. Sample: PBMCs. The rearrangement links TRBV7-2 to TRBJ2-3; D possibly corresponds to TRBD2 (7 bases). This clonotype was obtained from a man aged 25 to 40 in good health and CMV-seropositive. The CDR3 DNA sequence: TGTGCCAGCAGCCCACTTGGAGGGGGGGCGATTGATACGCAGTATTTT. This translates into CASSPLGGGAIDTQYF.